This T cell receptor beta chain emerged from a study of cytomegalovirus exposure and HLA in healthy donors. Turning to the study itself: The Caucasian-associated ancestry cluster contained 75% to 85% of the approximately 400 genotyped donors. Study results and limitations: What was likely a sequencing artifact was a cluster of highly shared sequence variants. One variant, a missense change in DCLRE1C, was linked in a later analysis to TCR beta V- and J-gene trimming.

Germline CDR1 and CDR2: SQVTM and ANQGSEA. The length of the CDR3 is 14 residues. V lost 4 bases, J lost 7 bases, and 12 bases stayed unmatched. The PCR was carried out with 60 Vbeta primers and 13 Jbeta primers. Authors' processing steps: Approximately 12 million of the about 80 million unique TCR beta chains counted in a later analysis were shared. This table comes from immunoSEQ multiplex PCR, and its TCRdb copy is limited to in-frame clones, with some not included. The V and J calls and clone size were taken over from that table, and D and trimming were inferred from the DNA. The repertoire has approximately 190,000 clones, roughly 13% of them found once; the top ten carry 7.8%. This clone has only a few counts. What it binds is unknown.

The receptor was derived from a man in his fifties or sixties in good health and CMV-seropositive. Specimen: PBMCs. The chain employs TRBV29-1 and TRBJ1-2; 7 nucleotides agree with TRBD1. The CDR3 region is CSVVSGQQASGYTF. DNA of the CDR3: TGCAGCGTTGTATCGGGACAGCAAGCCTCTGGCTACACCTTC.